The 7 T cell receptor beta chains below come from one sample, sequenced in a study of T cell changes during pregnancy in multiple sclerosis. Using immunoSEQ multiplex PCR, the repertoire was profiled, and TCRdb retains in-frame clones only, with some absent. The sample carries tens of thousands of clones, 89% recorded once. Material: CD8+ T cells from peripheral blood mononuclear cells, obtained in the third trimester of pregnancy. The receptors originated from a female donor with multiple sclerosis, enrolled in a pregnancy study.

The rearrangement links TRBV7-8 to TRBJ1-4; weak D call: TRBD1 (5 bases). The CDR3 loop spans 15 amino acids. CDR1 and CDR2 (germline): SGHVS, FQNEAQ. V lost 6 bases and J lost 4, with 15 bases in between. This CDR3 is CASRAGTGVNEKLFF. CDR3 nucleotides: TGTGCCAGCAGGGCCGGGACTGGCGTTAATGAAAAACTGTTTTTT.

The gene calls are TRBV1 and TRBJ2-5; the DNA was not compared with TRBD2, the D call given in the table. TRBV1 is a pseudogene locus. This CDR3 has 16 amino acids. CDR3 loop: CTSSQEAGTSEETQYF. Written as DNA, the CDR3 is TGCACCAGCAGCCAAGAAGCCGGGACTAGCGAGGAGACCCAGTACTTC.

This chain connects TRBV7-8 to TRBJ1-3; weak D call: TRBD1 (6 bases). Germline-derived CDR1 and CDR2 are SGHVS and FQNEAQ. This CDR3 is 14 amino acids long. V was cut by 1 base and J by 15 bases, with 19 bases left in between. The CDR3 sequence is CASSLGSWGGAKYF. CDR3 DNA: TGTGCCAGCAGCTTAGGGAGTTGGGGGGGGGCAAAATATTTT.

This clone is a singleton in its sample. CDR3 region: CASSPGLAGGLYQETQYF. CDR3 bases: TGTGCCAGCAGCCCCGGACTAGCGGGGGGGCTTTACCAAGAGACCCAGTACTTC. V gene TRBV11-2 combines with J gene TRBJ2-5, with TRBD2 identical over 15 bases. Per germline, CDR1 SGHAT and CDR2 FQNNGV. This CDR3 region has 18 residues. With V trimmed by 5 bases and J by 0 bases, 7 bases remained unmatched.

The gene calls are TRBV2 and TRBJ2-2, with 14 bases matching TRBD2. V was pared by 6 bases and J by 6 bases, with 0 bases of the junction left unmatched. In germline, CDR1 is SNHLY, CDR2 FYNNEI. There are 14 residues in the CDR3. The CDR3 reads CASRGLAGAGELFF. The CDR3 bases are TGTGCCAGCAGGGGACTAGCGGGGGCCGGGGAGCTGTTTTTT.

A remark on this clone: This sequence may be a read error, since a much larger clone differs from it by one base. Other DNA sequences in this sample translate to the same CDR3. The chain links TRBV4-3 to TRBJ1-6, with 10 bases fitting TRBD1. CDR3 length: 16 residues. Germline-derived CDR1 and CDR2 are LGHNA and YSLEER. The CDR3 here is CASSRFPGQGTSPLHF. CDR3 bases: TGCGCCAGCAGCCGTTTTCCGGGACAGGGGACATCACCCCTTCACTTT.

The chain combines TRBV11-2 with TRBJ2-1; D call uncertain. The CDR3 runs 15 residues. The V gene's germline CDR1 is SGHAT and CDR2 FQNNGV. V was shortened by 1 base and J by 4 bases, with 11 bases between the two germline ends. The CDR3 loop is CASSLVGTEYNEQFF. The DNA for the CDR3 is TGTGCCAGCAGCTTAGTAGGTACGGAGTACAATGAGCAGTTCTTC. The whole variable domain, remainder taken from reference TRBV11-2 and TRBJ2-1, is EAGVAQSPRYKIIEKRQSVAFWCNPISGHATLYWYQQILGQGPKLLIQFQNNGVVDDSQLPKDRFSAERLKGVDSTLKIQPAKLEDSAVYLCASSLVGTEYNEQFFGPGTRLTVL.